Here is one T cell receptor (beta chain) with its context. The CDR3 contains 14 residues. The junction had 10 bases not matched to a gene; V was cut back by 6 bases and J by 7 bases. Germline values: CDR1 SQVTM, CDR2 ANQGSEA. The sample belongs to a study of T-cell reconstitution after alpha-beta-depleted transplantation in children. Unique molecular identifiers were used in preparing the TCRbeta library. TCRdb re-called the PCR reads with MiXCR, one entry per CDR3 protein. Of 300,000 to 350,000 distinct CDR3 sequences listed, 15% to 20% are singletons. The sample was PBMCs, mostly from graft donor cells, taken 360 days after TCRalphabeta/CD19-depleted stem cell transplant. The sequence was collected from a male patient between 2 and 10 years old who had a stem cell transplant for acute lymphoblastic leukemia, so the T cells may come from the graft donor. The rearrangement joins TRBV29-1 to TRBJ2-1; 9 positions match TRBD1. CDR3 loop: CSVHGQGWANEQFF. The DNA of the CDR3 is TGCAGCGTCCACGGACAGGGGTGGGCTAATGAGCAGTTCTTC.